A selection of T cell receptor beta chains follows, all from one sample in a study of cytomegalovirus exposure and HLA in healthy donors. TCRdb's table, derived via immunoSEQ multiplex PCR, lists solely in-frame clones and lacks some. In the table there are approximately 120,000 clones, 75% to 80% of which are singletons. Material for sequencing was PBMCs. Every receptor here comes from a man in his forties or fifties in good health and CMV-seronegative. Each CDR3 is given with its conserved first and last residue. Fields, in order: J gene, V gene, D gene, clone size, CDR3 length, CDR3 DNA, CDR3 protein. D genes are given only for firm matches. Clone size is shown for a subset of rows, as once, few, many or a class of expanded clone.

TRBJ2-5	TRBV7-2	NA	NA	11	TGTGCCAGCAGCCCCTACGAGACCCAGTACTTC	CASSPYETQYF
TRBJ1-1	TRBV7-2	TRBD1	NA	14	TGTGCCAGCAGCTTAGTACAGGGGCACACTGAAGCTTTCTTT	CASSLVQGHTEAFF
TRBJ1-6	TRBV7-2	NA	NA	14	TGTGCCAGCAGCTCGGGTCTTTCTAATTCACCCCTCCACTTT	CASSSGLSNSPLHF
TRBJ1-1	TRBV7-9	NA	NA	15	TGTGCCAGCAGCTCGTGGTTACAGCAAAACACTGAAGCTTTCTTT	CASSSWLQQNTEAFF
TRBJ1-2	TRBV28	NA	NA	13	TGTGCCGTAGGAGGGGCGGGTATATATGGCTACACCTTC	CAVGGAGIYGYTF
TRBJ1-1	TRBV5-4	NA	NA	16	TGTGCCAGCAGCGATCGGGAGACTGGTTGGGGCACTGAAGCTTTCTTT	CASSDRETGWGTEAFF
TRBJ1-1	TRBV4-3	NA	NA	14	TGCGCCAGCAGCCAAGATAGCAGTCCCCCTGAAGCTTTCTTT	CASSQDSSPPEAFF
TRBJ1-5	TRBV19	NA	NA	15	TGTGCCAGTAGTATCAACAGTCGTGGCAATCAGCCCCAGCATTTT	CASSINSRGNQPQHF
TRBJ1-6	TRBV6-5	TRBD1	few	14	TGTGCCAGCAGTACGGGACAGGGGACGGCACCCCTCCACTTT	CASSTGQGTAPLHF
TRBJ2-3	TRBV6-6	TRBD2	once	15	TGTGCCAGCAGGCCCGCGGGGGGGCGAGCAGATACGCAGTATTTT	CASRPAGGRADTQYF
TRBJ1-2	TRBV5-1	NA	few	15	TGCGCCAGCAGCTTGGCCGGTGGGAGGGCGGATGGCTACACCTTC	CASSLAGGRADGYTF
TRBJ2-7	TRBV19	TRBD1	few	14	TGTGCCAGTAGTCCACAGGGGAGCTCCTACGAGCAGTACTTC	CASSPQGSSYEQYF
TRBJ1-1	TRBV5-1	NA	NA	15	TGCGCCAGCAGCCGAGCAGGGCACCAGAACACTGAAGCTTTCTTT	CASSRAGHQNTEAFF
TRBJ2-7	TRBV19	TRBD2	NA	13	TGTGCCAGTATCCGGGGGGTTTCGGGCGAGCAGTACTTC	CASIRGVSGEQYF
TRBJ1-1	TRBV4-3	TRBD1	NA	17	TGCGCCAGCAGCCAAGACTTACAGGGGGCCGGGAACACTGAAGCTTTCTTT	CASSQDLQGAGNTEAFF
TRBJ1-1	TRBV7-7	TRBD1	NA	16	TGTGCCAGCAGCCCACTCTTCCCGGGACAGGACACTGAAGCTTTCTTT	CASSPLFPGQDTEAFF
TRBJ1-6	TRBV28	TRBD1	NA	15	TGTGCCAGCAGTTCCCCGGGACAGGTTAATTCACCCCTCCACTTT	CASSSPGQVNSPLHF
TRBJ1-1	TRBV18	NA	few	15	TGTGCCAGCTCACTAAACAGGGTGAAGAACACTGAAGCTTTCTTT	CASSLNRVKNTEAFF
TRBJ2-5	TRBV15	NA	NA	12	TGTGCCACCAGTCAGACAGAAGAGACCCAGTACTTC	CATSQTEETQYF
TRBJ1-1	TRBV28	TRBD1	NA	14	TGTGCCAGCAGTTCCAACCCGACAGGGCCCGAAGCTTTCTTT	CASSSNPTGPEAFF
TRBJ2-1	TRBV14	NA	NA	14	TGTGCCAGCAGCCTACTCCGCTCCTACAATGAGCAGTTCTTC	CASSLLRSYNEQFF
TRBJ2-1	TRBV7-2	NA	NA	14	TGTGCCAGCAGCCAAACGGGGACTTACAATGAGCAGTTCTTC	CASSQTGTYNEQFF
TRBJ2-2	TRBV5-1	TRBD2	NA	15	TGCGCCAGCAGCGGACGGGGGGACGGCACCGGGGAGCTGTTTTTT	CASSGRGDGTGELFF
TRBJ1-6	TRBV4-2	NA	NA	14	TGTGCCAGCAGCCAATTTAGTGAAAATTCACCCCTCCACTTT	CASSQFSENSPLHF
TRBJ1-1	TRBV18	NA	once	12	TGTGCCAGCTCACGGACAGTAGATGAAGCTTTCTTT	CASSRTVDEAFF
TRBJ1-1	TRBV7-9	NA	once	12	TGTGCCAGCAGCAGAGAGGACAGTGAAGCTTTCTTT	CASSREDSEAFF